These 26 T cell receptor beta chains were sequenced from one sample in a study of blood T cell repertoires in COVID-19. The method was immunoSEQ multiplex PCR; TCRdb's version includes in-frame clones alone and lacks a portion of them. Of roughly 230,000 clones listed, approximately 84% were seen once; the top ten hold over 0.95%. The material sequenced was peripheral blood. Every receptor here comes from a man in his forties with acute or convalescent COVID-19.

The gene calls are TRBV24-1 and TRBJ1-1, with no clear D. The CDR3 has 13 amino acids. The germline gives CDR1 KGHDR, CDR2 SFDVKD. V dropped 2 bases and J dropped 1 base, with 4 bases sitting between them. The CDR3: CATSDSRNTEAFF. CDR3 nucleotides: TGTGCCACCAGTGATTCTCGGAACACTGAAGCTTTCTTT.

V is TRBV30 and J is TRBJ1-2, with unresolved D. Germline assignment: CDR1 GTSNPN and CDR2 SVGIG (reference sequence). This CDR3 has 14 amino acids. V was shortened by 3 bases and J by 0 bases, with 11 bases between the two germline ends. CDR3 DNA: TGTGCCTGGAGCCGGACGGAGGCTAACTATGGCTACACCTTC. This translates into CAWSRTEANYGYTF.

The chain recombines TRBV7-8 with TRBJ1-6; weak D call: TRBD1 (6 bases). This CDR3 contains 14 residues. Trimming shortened V by 5 bases and J by 9 bases, and 14 bases separated the two germline ends. CDR1 and CDR2 from the germline V gene are SGHVS and FQNEAQ. The CDR3: CASSIQGYSSPLHF. Written as DNA, the CDR3 is TGTGCCAGCAGCATACAGGGATATTCTTCACCCCTCCACTTT.

V and J are TRBV13 and TRBJ2-3; no definite D call. Trimming pared 1 base from V and 3 bases from J, leaving 11 bases between. CDR3 length equals 15 residues. The germline V gene has CDR1 PRHDT and CDR2 FYEKMQ (reference sequence). Written as DNA, the CDR3 is TGTGCCAGCAGCTTAGACGGGTTTGGGACAGATACGCAGTATTTT. The encoded protein is CASSLDGFGTDTQYF.

V is TRBV11-2 and J is TRBJ1-2, with TRBD1 matching 7 bases. Losses at the gene ends were 4 bases for V and 2 bases for J; bases not matched to a gene: 1. The CDR3 runs to 13 residues. Per the germline V gene, CDR1 is SGHAT and CDR2 is FQNNGV. In nucleotides, the CDR3 is TGTGCCAGCAGCTGGACAGGAAACTATGGCTACACCTTC. Translated: CASSWTGNYGYTF.

The rearrangement links TRBV4-1 to TRBJ2-1; 7 bases map to TRBD2. J lost 0 bases, V lost 4 bases, and 6 bases had no gene match. Germline V lookup: CDR1 MGHRA, CDR2 YSYEKL. CDR3 length: 16 residues. For the CDR3, the DNA is TGCGCCAGCAGCCTCGCGGGCGGGGGCTCCTACAATGAGCAGTTCTTC. This codes for CASSLAGGGSYNEQFF.

The chain combines TRBV6-5 with TRBJ2-2, with a tentative D call TRBD1 (5 bases). CDR1 and CDR2 from the germline V gene are MNHEY and SVGAGI. The CDR3 spans 16 residues. The V end lost 2 bases, the J end lost 4 bases, and 14 bases lay between the germline ends. The CDR3, as DNA: TGTGCCAGCAGTTACGGGCAGGGTGGGTTCACCGGGGAGCTGTTTTTT. Encoded protein: CASSYGQGGFTGELFF.

The V call is TRBV5-5, the J call TRBJ1-4; D is unresolved. In germline, CDR1 is SGHKS, CDR2 YYEKEE (reference sequence). Between the trimmed V and J ends, which lost 4 bases and 5 bases, there was a span of 21 bases. This CDR3 comprises 17 residues. CDR3 DNA sequence: TGTGCCAGCAGCCCACTCCCCCTCAGCGGCCAGAATGAAAAACTGTTTTTT. Its protein product is CASSPLPLSGQNEKLFF. The full variable domain, with the rest looked up from reference TRBV5-5 and TRBJ1-4, is DAGVTQSPTHLIKTRGQQVTLRCSPISGHKSVSWYQQVLGQGPQFIFQYYEKEERGRGNFPDRFSARQFPNYSSELNVNALLLGDSALYLCASSPLPLSGQNEKLFFGSGTQLSVL.

The rearrangement joins TRBV2 to TRBJ2-7; TRBD2 matches 7 bases. J gave up 3 bases and V 3 bases, and 11 bases lay outside the gene matches. The germline V gene has CDR1 SNHLY and CDR2 FYNNEI. This CDR3 region has 16 residues. The CDR3 loop reads CASSEGERGLYYEQYF. CDR3 coding DNA: TGTGCCAGCAGTGAGGGGGAGCGGGGCCTATACTACGAGCAGTACTTC.

The rearrangement joins TRBV28 to TRBJ2-5; weak D call: TRBD1 (6 bases). From germline, CDR1 is MDHEN and CDR2 SYDVKM. Trimming left V 6 bases short and J 5 bases short, with 16 bases between. This CDR3 comprises 14 residues. The CDR3 loop is CASRLRTASETQYF. Written as DNA, the CDR3 is TGTGCCAGCAGACTACGGACAGCCTCCGAGACCCAGTACTTC.

This clone is a singleton in its sample. The rearrangement joins TRBV27 to TRBJ2-7; 10 nucleotides align to TRBD2. This CDR3 is 15 amino acids long. In germline, CDR1 is MNHEY, CDR2 SMNVEV (reference sequence). V lost 2 bases, J lost 6 bases, and 7 bases stayed unmatched. CDR3 amino acids: CASSLRAGGAFEQYF. Written as DNA, the CDR3 is TGTGCCAGCAGTTTACGAGCGGGGGGGGCTTTCGAGCAGTACTTC.

The V gene is TRBV6-6, the J gene TRBJ2-1; 10 nucleotides align to TRBD2. The CDR3 consists of 15 residues. With 4 bases clipped from V and 7 bases from J, the junction kept 7 bases outside the gene matches. Germline V gene lookup returns CDR1 MNHNY and CDR2 SVGAGI (reference sequence). This CDR3 reads CASSSGLADVNEQFF. CDR3 bases: TGTGCCAGCAGTTCCGGACTAGCGGACGTTAATGAGCAGTTCTTC.

V gene TRBV18 combines with J gene TRBJ2-3; perhaps TRBD2 as D (5 bases). V lost 1 base, J lost 8 bases, and 13 bases lay in between. The CDR3 has 14 residues. Germline V gene data show CDR1 as KGHSH and CDR2 as LQKENI. The CDR3 region is CASSPLTIDGTQYF. CDR3 nucleotide sequence: TGTGCCAGCTCACCACTGACTATCGACGGTACGCAGTATTTT. The full variable domain, its missing parts supplied by reference TRBV18 and TRBJ2-3, is NAGVMQNPRHLVRRRGQEARLRCSPMKGHSHVYWYRQLPEEGLKFMVYLQKENIIDESGMPKERFSAEFPKEGPSILRIQQVVRGDSAAYFCASSPLTIDGTQYFGPGTRLTVL.

The V gene is TRBV14, the J gene TRBJ1-6, with no clear D. The germline CDR1 and CDR2 sequences are SGHDN and FVKESK. V lost 1 base and J lost 13, with 14 bases in between. The CDR3 length is 14 residues. CDR3 DNA: TGTGCCAGCAGCCAAGGAGAGTCGCCGTGGCCCCTCCACTTT. It encodes CASSQGESPWPLHF.

The V gene is TRBV7-8, the J gene TRBJ1-4; 7 positions match TRBD1. The CDR3 sequence is 17 residues long. The V gene end was trimmed by 6 bases and the J gene end by 0 bases; junction bases not matched to a gene: 10. CDR1 and CDR2 (germline): SGHVS, FQNEAQ. The chain's CDR3 is CASSFSGQWTTNEKLFF. In DNA form, the CDR3 reads TGTGCCAGCAGTTTCTCGGGACAGTGGACAACTAATGAAAAACTGTTTTTT.

Comment on this clone: The sample contains more than one DNA sequence encoding this CDR3. V gene TRBV7-9 combines with J gene TRBJ1-5; TRBD1 matches 7 bases. There are 14 residues in the CDR3. V dropped 6 bases and J dropped 7; count of bases not matched to a gene: 9. CDR1 SEHNR and CDR2 FQNEAQ come from the germline V gene (reference sequence). DNA of the CDR3: TGTGCCAGCAGTTTCACAGGGGTTCCCCAGCCCCAGCATTTT. It is translated as CASSFTGVPQPQHF.

This clone has only a few counts. V gene TRBV18 combines with J gene TRBJ1-4, with no clear D. Germline V lookup: CDR1 KGHSH, CDR2 LQKENI. This CDR3 region has 15 residues. Trimming cost V 3 bases and J 5 bases, with 13 bases left between them. The CDR3 reads CASSPRQSQNEKLFF. CDR3 bases: TGTGCCAGCTCACCGAGACAAAGCCAGAATGAAAAACTGTTTTTT.

In nucleotides, the CDR3 is TGTGCCAGCTTCCGGGACAGGGAAGGCCCTGAAGCTTTCTTT. Residues: CASFRDREGPEAFF. This chain uses TRBV5-6 with TRBJ1-1, with TRBD1 matching over 9 bases. Germline lookup yields CDR1 SGHDT and CDR2 YYEEEE. V lost 7 bases to trimming and J lost 6 bases; unmatched junction nucleotides: 10. This CDR3 has 14 amino acids.

The table lists this clone with a count of one. The chain uses TRBV3-1 (or the pseudogene TRBV3-2) and TRBJ1-4; no clear D gene. The CDR3 consists of 13 residues. Germline V gene lookup returns CDR1 LGHDT and CDR2 YNNKEL (reference sequence). With 3 bases removed from V and 4 bases from J, the gap between germline ends came to 6 bases. The CDR3 sequence is CASSQFFNEKLFF. DNA for the CDR3: TGTGCCAGCAGCCAGTTCTTTAATGAAAAACTGTTTTTT.

The rearrangement joins TRBV9 to TRBJ2-2; D unresolved. V was shortened by 1 base and J by 3 bases, with 4 bases between the two germline ends. The germline CDR1 and CDR2 sequences are SGDLS and YYNGEE. The CDR3 has 13 amino acids. DNA for the CDR3: TGTGCCAGCAGCGTAATAGACACCGGGGAGCTGTTTTTT. The encoded protein is CASSVIDTGELFF. Together with reference TRBV9 and TRBJ2-2, the CDR3 gives the full variable domain: DSGVTQTPKHLITATGQRVTLRCSPRSGDLSVYWYQQSLDQGLQFLIQYYNGEERAKGNILERFSAQQFPDLHSELNLSSLELGDSALYFCASSVIDTGELFFGEGSRLTVL.

CDR3 nucleotides: TGTGCCAGCTCCCGTAGGGGCGATGAAGCTTTCTTT. Translating it yields CASSRRGDEAFF. V is TRBV18 and J is TRBJ1-1, with D possibly being TRBD1 (5 bases). V gave up 6 bases and J gave up 7 bases, with 12 bases separating them. Germline V gene data show CDR1 as KGHSH and CDR2 as LQKENI. This CDR3 spans 12 amino acids. Full variable domain (missing parts from reference TRBV18 and TRBJ1-1): NAGVMQNPRHLVRRRGQEARLRCSPMKGHSHVYWYRQLPEEGLKFMVYLQKENIIDESGMPKERFSAEFPKEGPSILRIQQVVRGDSAAYFCASSRRGDEAFFGQGTRLTVV.

CDR3 bases: TGTGCCAGCAGCCCCCTTGCCGGGACAGGCAACACTGAAGCTTTCTTT. Translating gives CASSPLAGTGNTEAFF. The rearrangement uses TRBV7-9 and TRBJ1-1; 8 bases map to TRBD1. This CDR3 is 16 amino acids long. V was clipped by 5 bases and J by 2 bases; unmatched bases: 10. Germline V lookup: CDR1 SEHNR, CDR2 FQNEAQ (reference sequence).

V gene TRBV10-3 combines with J gene TRBJ1-1; D remains ambiguous. V was shortened by 6 bases and J by 6 bases, with 8 bases between the two germline ends. The length of the CDR3 is 11 residues. The germline V gene encodes CDR1 ENHRY and CDR2 SYGVKD. In DNA, the CDR3 is TGTGCCATCAGGACGGAGGCTGAAGCTTTCTTT. It specifies CAIRTEAEAFF.

This rearrangement joins TRBV7-2 to TRBJ1-2; D gene ambiguous. There are 14 residues in the CDR3. CDR1 is SGHTA and CDR2 is FQGNSA in the germline V gene. V was pared by 3 bases and J by 4 bases, with 12 bases between. DNA of the CDR3: TGTGCCAGCAGCTTGGTCCCAGACTCCTATGGCTACACCTTC. Encoded protein: CASSLVPDSYGYTF.

This clone has a single count. The chain couples TRBV3-1 (or the pseudogene TRBV3-2) to TRBJ1-2; tentative D call: TRBD1 (5 bases). There are 15 residues in the CDR3. Germline loops: CDR1 LGHDT, CDR2 YNNKEL (reference sequence). V lost 4 bases, J lost 6 bases, and 18 bases lay in between. The CDR3 DNA reads TGTGCCAGCAGCCTACGGGGGGGGGATCACGATGGCTACACCTTC. This gives the protein CASSLRGGDHDGYTF.

For this clone: This sample also contains other DNA sequences that code for the same CDR3. This rearrangement joins TRBV28 to TRBJ1-2; maybe TRBD1 (5 bases). V lost 5 bases and J 4 bases, leaving 8 bases between the germline ends. Germline assignment: CDR1 MDHEN and CDR2 SYDVKM. There are 12 residues in the CDR3. The CDR3 nucleotides are TGTGCCAGCAGTCGACAGAGCTATGGCTACACCTTC. Protein product: CASSRQSYGYTF.